This T cell receptor (beta chain) was found in a study of shared clonotypes between healthy human individuals. Overall study: Donors had three CD4 naive, three CD4 memory, two CD8 naive and one CD8 memory plate apiece. Study observations and caveats: Depth of sequencing was expected to influence donor clonotype sharing.

With respect to this clone: Its cognate antigen is unknown.

Trimming took 4 bases from V and 1 from J; bases not matched to a gene: 6. This CDR3 is 15 amino acids long. Per germline, CDR1 SNHLY and CDR2 FYNNEI. The table came from immunoSEQ multiplex PCR; TCRdb's copy has only in-frame clones and leaves some out. The table records about 2,500,000 clones, around 94% of them present only once. Material: naive CD4+ T cells sorted from blood. Subset described: CD45RA+ positively selected. The rearrangement links TRBV2 to TRBJ2-5, with 7 nucleotides matching TRBD2. The TCR originated in a man between 18 and 35 years old in good health. The CDR3 reads CASSVSRGVQETQYF. In DNA, the CDR3 is TGTGCCAGCAGTGTCTCACGGGGGGTCCAAGAGACCCAGTACTTC. Combining the CDR3 with reference TRBV2 and TRBJ2-5 gives the whole variable domain EPEVTQTPSHQVTQMGQEVILRCVPISNHLYFYWYRQILGQKVEFLVSFYNNEISEKSEIFDDQFSVERPDGSNFTLKIRSTKLEDSAMYFCASSVSRGVQETQYFGPGTRLLVL.